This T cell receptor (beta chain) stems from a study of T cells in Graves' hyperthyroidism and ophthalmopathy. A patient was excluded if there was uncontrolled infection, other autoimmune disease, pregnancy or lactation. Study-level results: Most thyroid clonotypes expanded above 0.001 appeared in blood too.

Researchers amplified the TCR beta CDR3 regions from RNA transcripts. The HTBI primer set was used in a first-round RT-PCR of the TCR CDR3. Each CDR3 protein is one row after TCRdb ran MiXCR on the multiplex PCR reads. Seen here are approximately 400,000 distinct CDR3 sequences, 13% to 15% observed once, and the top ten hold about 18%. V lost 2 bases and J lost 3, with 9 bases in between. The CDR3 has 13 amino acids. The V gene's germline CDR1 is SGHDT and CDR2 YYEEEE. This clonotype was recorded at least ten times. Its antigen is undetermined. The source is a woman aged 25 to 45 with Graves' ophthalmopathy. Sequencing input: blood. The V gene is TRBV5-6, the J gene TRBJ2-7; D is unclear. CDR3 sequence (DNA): TGTGCCAGCAGCTTCCGAGTGAGCTACGAGCAGTACTTC. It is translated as CASSFRVSYEQYF.